This TCR beta chain came from a study of blood T cell repertoires in COVID-19. The authors' processing: The authors estimated nucleated cell counts from reference gene primer amplification. Sequenced by immunoSEQ multiplex PCR; TCRdb stores in-frame clones only, minus some. For V, J and clone size, that table is used; D and trimming come from the DNA. The sample yields 250,000 to 300,000 clones, 80% to 90% seen once. With 4 bases clipped from V and 4 bases from J, the junction kept 5 bases outside the gene matches. The V gene's germline CDR1 is SGHRS and CDR2 YFSETQ. The CDR3 totals 15 residues. This clone was seen just once.

The chain employs TRBV5-1 and TRBJ2-1; 10 positions agree with TRBD2. The TCR originated in a woman between 45 and 65 years old who had recovered from COVID-19. Specimen: PBMCs or T cells enriched from blood (not recorded which). As DNA, the CDR3 is TGCGCCAGCAGCCAGGGACTAGCGCCATACAATGAGCAGTTCTTC. Translated, it gives CASSQGLAPYNEQFF.